Listed here are 18 T cell receptor beta chains from one sample, sequenced in a study of shared clonotypes between healthy human individuals. The data were produced by immunoSEQ multiplex PCR, yet TCRdb's version contains in-frame clones alone and is incomplete. The table has about 510,000 clones, 90% to 96% seen once. Sequences were obtained from naive CD4+ T cells sorted from blood. Indicated subset: CD45RA+ positively selected. Source of these receptors: a woman in her 30s in good health.

V gene TRBV10-3 combines with J gene TRBJ1-5; 9 nucleotides align to TRBD1. J lost 0 bases, V lost 6 bases, and 3 bases had no gene match. Germline CDR1 reads ENHRY; CDR2 reads SYGVKD. The CDR3 runs 15 residues. The CDR3 sequence: CAIRRTGDSNQPQHF. The CDR3 DNA reads TGTGCCATCAGGCGGACAGGGGATAGCAATCAGCCCCAGCATTTT.

The rearrangement joins TRBV5-4 to TRBJ2-7; 12 nucleotides line up with TRBD2. With 4 bases clipped from V and 2 bases from J, the junction kept 7 bases outside the gene matches. The CDR3 has 16 amino acids. The germline CDR1 and CDR2 sequences are SGHNT and YYREEE (reference sequence). The CDR3 nucleotides read TGTGCCAGCAGCAAAGGGACTAGCGGGCTTCCCTACGAGCAGTACTTC. The encoded protein is CASSKGTSGLPYEQYF.

V and J are TRBV5-1 and TRBJ2-3, with D perhaps TRBD1 (5 bases). Between the trimmed V and J ends, which lost 5 bases and 1 base, there was a span of 11 bases. This CDR3 spans 14 amino acids. In germline, CDR1 is SGHRS, CDR2 YFSETQ. The DNA for the CDR3 is TGCGCCAGCAGATCGCAAGGGGGCACAGATACGCAGTATTTT. This encodes CASRSQGGTDTQYF.

The CDR3 protein is CASSSDYSYEQYF. The CDR3 nucleotides are TGTGCCAGCAGCTCGGACTACTCCTACGAGCAGTACTTC. This chain links TRBV5-4 with TRBJ2-5, with D maybe TRBD2 (6 bases). The J call may be in error: the DNA end matches TRBJ2-7 better. The germline V gene has CDR1 SGHNT and CDR2 YYREEE (reference sequence). The CDR3 totals 13 residues.

This sequence joins TRBV10-2 and TRBJ2-1, with 16 bases identical to TRBD2. This CDR3 has 18 residues. Germline CDR1 reads WSHSY; CDR2 reads SAAADI. Trimming took 4 bases from V and 3 from J; bases not matched to a gene: 6. The chain's CDR3 is CASSGEGLAGGGYNEQFF. The CDR3 coding sequence is TGCGCCAGCAGTGGGGAGGGACTAGCGGGAGGGGGCTACAATGAGCAGTTCTTC.

The rearrangement joins TRBV18 to TRBJ2-7; 8 nucleotides align to TRBD1. V gave up 3 bases and J gave up 3 bases; unmatched junction bases: 4. Germline CDR1 is KGHSH and CDR2 is LQKENI. The CDR3 has 14 amino acids. CDR3 in amino acids: CASSPRDRIYEQYF. The CDR3 DNA sequence: TGTGCCAGCTCACCGAGGGACAGGATCTACGAGCAGTACTTC.

The chain is built from TRBV6-5 and TRBJ1-2; no clear D gene. Germline assignment: CDR1 MNHEY and CDR2 SVGAGI. The V gene lost 2 bases and the J gene lost 4 bases, with 8 bases spanning the gap. The CDR3 sequence is 13 residues long. CDR3 loop: CASSYGRSYGYTF. DNA of the CDR3: TGTGCCAGCAGTTACGGCAGGTCCTATGGCTACACCTTC.

The chain carries TRBV4-1 and TRBJ1-2, with TRBD1 as a possible D gene (6 bases). The CDR3 spans 16 residues. Germline V CDR1 and CDR2: MGHRA, YSYEKL. V lost 4 bases to trimming and J lost 0 bases, with 15 bases between them. In nucleotides, the CDR3 is TGCGCCAGCAGCCCTGGGGGGGCGTTCCCTAACTATGGCTACACCTTC. Amino acid sequence: CASSPGGAFPNYGYTF.

This sequence joins TRBV19 and TRBJ2-7; no clear D gene. This CDR3 is built from 13 residues. The V end was cut by 5 bases, the J end by 0 bases, with 8 bases between. In germline, CDR1 is LNHDA, CDR2 SQIVND (reference sequence). Written as DNA, the CDR3 is TGTGCCAGTAGTTTGGCTTACTCCTACGAGCAGTACTTC. This encodes CASSLAYSYEQYF.

The chain has TRBV15 and TRBJ2-1, with 11 bases lining up with TRBD2. The J segment lost 2 bases and the V segment lost 1 base, leaving 4 bases of the junction unmatched. The CDR3 extends over 17 amino acids. Germline CDR1 reads LNHNV; CDR2 reads YYDKDF (reference sequence). DNA of the CDR3: TGTGCCACCAGCAGAGTACCGGGACTAGCGGCCTACAATGAGCAGTTCTTC. Its translation is CATSRVPGLAAYNEQFF.

The chain recombines TRBV18 with TRBJ2-5, with D maybe TRBD1 (6 bases). Between the trimmed V and J ends, which lost 3 bases and 2 bases, there was a span of 10 bases. This CDR3 region has 14 residues. From germline, CDR1 is KGHSH and CDR2 LQKENI. The CDR3 loop is CASSPQGKQETQYF. The CDR3 DNA reads as TGTGCCAGCTCACCCCAGGGGAAACAAGAGACCCAGTACTTC. Complete variable domain (other parts from reference TRBV18 and TRBJ2-5): NAGVMQNPRHLVRRRGQEARLRCSPMKGHSHVYWYRQLPEEGLKFMVYLQKENIIDESGMPKERFSAEFPKEGPSILRIQQVVRGDSAAYFCASSPQGKQETQYFGPGTRLLVL.

The J gene is TRBJ1-6, the V gene TRBV7-9, with D maybe TRBD1 (5 bases). Per the germline V gene, CDR1 is SEHNR and CDR2 is FQNEAQ (reference sequence). V was clipped by 5 bases and J by 0 bases, with 8 bases between them. There are 15 residues in the CDR3. The CDR3 sequence is CASSPGSSYNSPLHF. The CDR3 region has the DNA TGTGCCAGCAGCCCAGGGAGCTCCTATAATTCACCCCTCCACTTT.

The V gene is TRBV27, the J gene TRBJ2-6, with a tentative D call TRBD2 (6 bases). Trimming pared 4 bases from V and 2 bases from J, leaving 6 bases between. Looked up from germline, CDR1 is MNHEY and CDR2 is SMNVEV (reference sequence). The CDR3 extends over 14 amino acids. For the CDR3, the DNA is TGTGCCAGCAGTTCGGGGGCTGGGGCCAACGTCCTGACTTTC. Encoded protein: CASSSGAGANVLTF.

The J gene is TRBJ2-2, the V gene TRBV6-6; no clear D gene. CDR3 length: 10 residues. Trimming cost V 6 bases and J 9 bases, with 5 bases left between them. Germline CDR1 reads MNHNY; CDR2 reads SVGAGI (reference sequence). The CDR3 DNA sequence: TGTGCCAGCAGGGGAAGGGAGCTGTTTTTT. Encoded protein: CASRGRELFF.

J is TRBJ1-1 and V is TRBV4-1, with unresolved D. Germline loops: CDR1 MGHRA, CDR2 YSYEKL. The CDR3 runs 16 residues. V shed 0 bases and J shed 5 bases, with 16 bases lying between them. The CDR3 sequence is CASSQDEVIRVTEAFF. The CDR3 DNA follows: TGCGCCAGCAGCCAAGATGAAGTTATCCGGGTTACTGAAGCTTTCTTT.

DNA of the CDR3: TGTGCCAGCTCTCCCGGGGGCTTCACTGAAGCTTTCTTT. Its translation: CASSPGGFTEAFF. The chain combines TRBV18 with TRBJ1-1, with D maybe TRBD1 (6 bases). In germline, CDR1 is KGHSH, CDR2 LQKENI. V was pared by 6 bases and J by 4 bases, with 12 bases between. This CDR3 is built from 13 residues.

The genes are TRBV6-1 and TRBJ2-7; tentatively, D is TRBD2 (6 bases). Germline V gene lookup returns CDR1 MNHNS and CDR2 SASEGT. The CDR3 runs to 15 residues. Trimming pared 1 base from V and 1 base from J, leaving 11 bases between. The CDR3 coding sequence is TGTGCCAGCAGTGAAGGTTTGCGGGGATCCTACGAGCAGTACTTC. This gives the protein CASSEGLRGSYEQYF.

The J gene is TRBJ2-7, the V gene TRBV28; 7 bases are shared with TRBD1. V lost 8 bases to trimming and J lost 0 bases; unmatched junction nucleotides: 7. The CDR3 runs to 14 residues. Per the germline V gene, CDR1 is MDHEN and CDR2 is SYDVKM. This CDR3 is CASGRDSGSYEQYF. The CDR3 bases are TGTGCCAGCGGTCGGGACAGTGGCTCCTACGAGCAGTACTTC.